Below are 27 T cell receptor beta chains sequenced from a single sample in a study of radiation and T cells in renal cell carcinoma. The sample's time point: blood 2 weeks post-SBRT. The treatment: 15 Gy SBRT to primary tumor, nephrectomy 4 weeks later. Sequencing was performed with immunoSEQ multiplex PCR; in TCRdb, only in-frame clones are kept and a portion is missing. Of 100,000 to 150,000 clones listed, approximately 90% are singletons. Here the sequenced sample was blood, taken from a patient whose treatment included radiotherapy and nephrectomy. These TCRs come from a woman aged 65 to 85 with renal cell carcinoma.

This rearrangement joins TRBV11-2 to TRBJ2-7; D might be TRBD1 (5 bases). The V gene lost 3 bases and the J gene lost 6 bases, with 9 bases spanning the gap. The CDR3 is made up of 12 amino acids. Germline CDR1 reads SGHAT; CDR2 reads FQNNGV. CDR3 sequence: CASSFDSGEQYF. In DNA, the CDR3 is TGTGCCAGCAGCTTTGACAGTGGCGAGCAGTACTTC.

V usage is TRBV9 and J usage is TRBJ1-1, with D possibly being TRBD1 (6 bases). The CDR3 spans 16 residues. Per the germline V gene, CDR1 is SGDLS and CDR2 is YYNGEE. V dropped 3 bases and J dropped 4 bases, with 19 bases sitting between them. Written as DNA, the CDR3 is TGTGCCAGCAGCGGTCAAGGGGGGGCGCGGGGCACTGAAGCTTTCTTT. Translation: CASSGQGGARGTEAFF.

Details on this clone: The junction departs from the called germline gene at one end, perhaps through a read error. The rearrangement links TRBV7-2 to TRBJ1-2; D is undetermined. CDR3 length: 14 residues. From germline, CDR1 is SGHTA and CDR2 FQGNSA. CDR3 nucleotides: TGCGCCAGCAGCCAAGATCAGAGTTTCTATGGCTACACCTTC. This translates into CASSQDQSFYGYTF.

V gene TRBV7-3 combines with J gene TRBJ2-3; 13 bases are a match to TRBD2. The CDR3 is 16 residues long. Trimming removed 5 bases from V and 6 bases from J; junction bases left unmatched: 8. From germline, CDR1 is SGHTA and CDR2 FQGTGA. The CDR3 is CASSLGLAGVGDTQYF. In nucleotides, the CDR3 is TGTGCCAGCAGCCTCGGACTAGCGGGGGTCGGGGATACGCAGTATTTT.

The chain links TRBV6-4 to TRBJ1-2; 10 bases fit TRBD1. V shed 6 bases, J shed 6 bases, and the junction held 7 bases outside the gene matches. This CDR3 is 14 amino acids long. CDR1 and CDR2 from the germline V gene are MRHNA and SNTAGT. DNA for the CDR3: TGTGCCAGCAGGATGACAGGGGGCATGGATGGCTACACCTTC. As protein: CASRMTGGMDGYTF.

CDR3 bases: TGTGCCAGCTCCTGGACAGTGAACACTGAAGCTTTCTTT. It is translated as CASSWTVNTEAFF. V and J are TRBV18 and TRBJ1-1; perhaps TRBD1 as D (6 bases). The CDR3 is 13 amino acids. Looked up from germline, CDR1 is KGHSH and CDR2 is LQKENI. V was pared by 6 bases and J by 0 bases, with 8 bases between.

This clone has only one observation. This rearrangement joins TRBV27 to TRBJ2-5; D perhaps matches TRBD2 (5 bases). In germline, CDR1 is MNHEY, CDR2 SMNVEV (reference sequence). The CDR3 extends over 16 amino acids. The ends were cut back, 4 bases at V and 5 bases at J, with 20 bases in the middle. The CDR3 DNA reads as TGTGCCAGCAGTTCATCTAGCAGTAGTAGAGGGGAGACCCAGTACTTC. It codes for CASSSSSSSRGETQYF.

The CDR3 region is CASSPEGGRAGPYTF. The CDR3 DNA is TGTGCCAGCAGCCCTGAAGGGGGCAGGGCTGGCCCCTACACCTTC. V usage is TRBV7-2 and J usage is TRBJ1-2; 7 bases agree with TRBD1. Germline V lookup: CDR1 SGHTA, CDR2 FQGNSA. This CDR3 contains 15 residues. V was clipped by 5 bases and J by 10 bases; unmatched bases: 16.

V is TRBV6-1 and J is TRBJ1-1; D is perhaps TRBD1 (6 bases). The CDR3 runs 13 residues. Per germline, CDR1 MNHNS and CDR2 SASEGT. V was trimmed by 8 bases and J by 2 bases, leaving 12 bases between them. The CDR3 sequence: CASHYRVNTEAFF. Here the CDR3 DNA reads TGTGCCAGCCATTACAGGGTTAACACTGAAGCTTTCTTT.

The chain carries TRBV11-1 and TRBJ2-1; no reliable D call. The CDR3 has 16 residues. Germline V gene sequence: CDR1 SGHAT, CDR2 FQDESV (reference sequence). Trimming pared 1 base from V and 3 bases from J, leaving 13 bases between. CDR3: CASSLVKTIGYNEQFF. As DNA, the CDR3 is TGTGCCAGCAGCTTAGTTAAGACAATTGGCTACAATGAGCAGTTCTTC.

The chain couples TRBV28 to TRBJ1-6, with 11 bases that match TRBD1. Trimming removed 4 bases from V and 10 bases from J; junction bases left unmatched: 12. Germline CDR1 is MDHEN and CDR2 is SYDVKM. This CDR3 contains 17 residues. CDR3 region: CASSSWMLDRGPSPLHF. Written as DNA, the CDR3 is TGTGCCAGCAGTTCCTGGATGTTGGACAGGGGGCCCTCACCCCTCCACTTT. Together with reference TRBV28 and TRBJ1-6, the CDR3 gives the full variable domain: DVKVTQSSRYLVKRTGEKVFLECVQDMDHENMFWYRQDPGLGLRLIYFSYDVKMKEKGDIPEGYSVSREKKERFSLILESASTNQTSMYLCASSSWMLDRGPSPLHFGNGTRLTVT.

J is TRBJ2-5 and V is TRBV5-4; 12 bases align to TRBD2. Trimming removed 0 bases from V and 4 bases from J; junction bases left unmatched: 1. CDR1 is SGHNT and CDR2 is YYREEE in the germline V gene (reference sequence). The CDR3 consists of 15 residues. The CDR3 loop is CASSLELAGGETQYF. As DNA, the CDR3 is TGTGCCAGCAGCTTGGAACTAGCGGGGGGAGAGACCCAGTACTTC.

With regard to this clone: The same CDR3 is also encoded by other DNA sequences in this sample. The V call is TRBV27, the J call TRBJ1-2; a weak D match, TRBD1 (5 bases). The CDR3 totals 13 residues. V lost 5 bases and J lost 2, with 9 bases in between. CDR1 is MNHEY, CDR2 SMNVEV, per germline (reference sequence). The CDR3 bases are TGTGCCAGCAGTCCCAGGGCGAACTATGGCTACACCTTC. It encodes CASSPRANYGYTF.

CDR3 sequence reads: CASSPEDTQYF. CDR3 DNA sequence: TGTGCCAGCAGCCCCGAGGATACGCAGTATTTT. This chain links TRBV11-1 with TRBJ2-3; D uncertain. There are 11 residues in the CDR3. Per the germline V gene, CDR1 is SGHAT and CDR2 is FQDESV (reference sequence). The V end was cut by 5 bases, the J end by 6 bases, with 6 bases between.

The chain couples TRBV5-4 to TRBJ2-5, with 10 nucleotides matching TRBD2. J gave up 5 bases and V 2 bases, and 6 bases lay outside the gene matches. Per germline, CDR1 SGHNT and CDR2 YYREEE (reference sequence). The CDR3 spans 15 residues. The CDR3 here is CASSFKRGGRETQYF. CDR3 coding DNA: TGTGCCAGCAGCTTTAAGCGGGGGGGCCGGGAGACCCAGTACTTC.

The chain couples TRBV11-2 to TRBJ2-7; 7 bases align to TRBD1. The junction had 12 bases not matched to a gene; V was cut back by 5 bases and J by 5 bases. The CDR3 spans 15 residues. From germline, CDR1 is SGHAT and CDR2 FQNNGV. The CDR3 DNA reads TGTGCCAGCAGCCTGCAGAGGACAGGAGCCAACGAGCAGTACTTC. Amino acids: CASSLQRTGANEQYF.

The chain uses TRBV6-5 and TRBJ2-3; maybe TRBD2 (7 bases). Germline V CDR1 and CDR2: MNHEY, SVGAGI. The ends were cut back, 2 bases at V and 8 bases at J, with 17 bases in the middle. There are 15 residues in the CDR3. CDR3 in amino acids: CASSYLSGAGATQYF. CDR3 DNA: TGTGCCAGCAGTTACCTCTCGGGTGCGGGGGCTACGCAGTATTTT.

This chain connects TRBV7-2 to TRBJ2-1; TRBD2 matches at 9 bases. Germline-derived CDR1 and CDR2 are SGHTA and FQGNSA. The CDR3 is 15 amino acids. V was pared by 2 bases and J by 7 bases, with 6 bases of the junction left unmatched. In nucleotides, the CDR3 is TGTGCCAGCAGCTTATTCCGGACTAGCGTTAATGAGCAGTTCTTC. It codes for CASSLFRTSVNEQFF.

To note about this clone: The same CDR3 arises from other DNA sequences in this sample as well. CDR3 protein: CASSLDRANIQYF. CDR3 DNA: TGTGCCAGCAGCCTCGACAGGGCAAACATTCAGTACTTC. This chain joins TRBV7-2 and TRBJ2-4; 7 nucleotides line up with TRBD1. The CDR3 length is 13 residues. In germline, CDR1 is SGHTA, CDR2 FQGNSA. Unmatched junction bases numbered 4, after V lost 5 bases and J lost 6 bases. The variable domain in full, with the rest retrieved from reference TRBV7-2 and TRBJ2-4, is GAGVSQSPSNKVTEKGKDVELRCDPISGHTALYWYRQSLGQGLEFLIYFQGNSAPDKSGLPSDRFSAERTGGSVSTLTIQRTQQEDSAVYLCASSLDRANIQYFGAGTRLSVL.

J is TRBJ1-1 and V is TRBV30, with unresolved D. Trimming shortened V by 0 bases and J by 0 bases, and 14 bases separated the two germline ends. Germline CDR1 and CDR2: GTSNPN and SVGIG (reference sequence). This CDR3 spans 16 amino acids. For the CDR3, the DNA is TGTGCCTGGAGTGTGTCTCCAGGAGGGATGAACACTGAAGCTTTCTTT. Residues: CAWSVSPGGMNTEAFF.

V gene TRBV5-5 combines with J gene TRBJ2-7, with D perhaps TRBD1 or TRBD2 (5 bases each). This CDR3 region has 12 residues. Germline V CDR1 and CDR2: SGHKS, YYEKEE (reference sequence). Trimming took off 4 bases at V and 4 bases at J, with 9 bases between the two ends. The CDR3 here is CASSRDVYEQYF. The CDR3, as DNA: TGTGCCAGCAGCCGGGACGTGTACGAGCAGTACTTC.

V and J are TRBV6-5 and TRBJ1-1; TRBD1 is a possible D gene (6 bases). Trimming pared 10 bases from V and 5 bases from J, leaving 14 bases between. Germline assignment: CDR1 MNHEY and CDR2 SVGAGI. The CDR3 consists of 12 residues. CDR3 nucleotides: TGTGCCACCTCCCTAGGGGGGACTGAAGCTTTCTTT. This translates into CATSLGGTEAFF.

V and J are TRBV2 and TRBJ1-2; tentative D call: TRBD1 (6 bases). The V gene's germline CDR1 is SNHLY and CDR2 FYNNEI. The ends were cut back, 4 bases at V and 0 bases at J, with 9 bases in the middle. This CDR3 is 14 amino acids long. CDR3 amino acids: CASSGQVPNYGYTF. CDR3 coding DNA: TGTGCCAGCAGTGGACAGGTACCTAACTATGGCTACACCTTC. Together with reference TRBV2 and TRBJ1-2, the CDR3 gives the full variable domain: EPEVTQTPSHQVTQMGQEVILRCVPISNHLYFYWYRQILGQKVEFLVSFYNNEISEKSEIFDDQFSVERPDGSNFTLKIRSTKLEDSAMYFCASSGQVPNYGYTFGSGTRLTVV.

The rearrangement links TRBV6-1 to TRBJ2-7, with 12 positions matching TRBD2. V gave up 2 bases and J gave up 3 bases; unmatched junction bases: 2. The V gene's germline CDR1 is MNHNS and CDR2 SASEGT. CDR3 length: 15 amino acids. Here the CDR3 reads CASSETSGGIYEQYF. DNA of the CDR3: TGTGCCAGCAGTGAAACTAGCGGGGGGATCTACGAGCAGTACTTC.

A remark on this clone: Different DNA sequences within this sample yield the same CDR3. This chain uses TRBV7-2 with TRBJ2-3; D unclear. Germline CDR1 SGHTA, CDR2 FQGNSA. The V end was cut by 1 base, the J end by 3 bases, with 5 bases between. This CDR3 is 13 amino acids long. The CDR3 nucleotides are TGTGCCAGCAGCTTAGGGCTGACAGATACGCAGTATTTT. It yields the protein CASSLGLTDTQYF.

The chain joins TRBV28 to TRBJ2-7; the D gene is possibly TRBD1 (6 bases). V dropped 4 bases and J dropped 2 bases, with 15 bases sitting between them. Germline V gene sequence: CDR1 MDHEN, CDR2 SYDVKM. This CDR3 spans 15 amino acids. CDR3 region: CASSSSGTGTYEQYF. CDR3 nucleotides: TGTGCCAGCAGTTCGTCCGGAACAGGGACCTACGAGCAGTACTTC.

The chain carries TRBV28 and TRBJ2-7; D not certain. From germline, CDR1 is MDHEN and CDR2 SYDVKM. There are 13 residues in the CDR3. Trimming stripped 5 bases from V and 3 bases from J, with 11 bases between. CDR3 coding DNA: TGTGCCAGCAGTCCAGAACGATTCTACGAGCAGTACTTC. It codes for CASSPERFYEQYF.